A selection of T cell receptor beta chains follows, all from one sample in a study of blood T cell repertoires in COVID-19. The assay was immunoSEQ multiplex PCR, and TCRdb's table has in-frame clones only and misses some. The data show 250,000 to 300,000 clones, approximately 91% seen once. The sample consisted of peripheral blood. These TCRs come from a woman in her twenties or thirties with COVID-19, enrolled during active disease. The CDR3 runs from the conserved cysteine through the conserved F or W. A D gene is named only where the DNA matches it firmly. Size is omitted from some rows. Given values are once, few, many or a class for expanded clones.

d_call j_call clone_size v_call cdr3_aa cdr3_nt
. TRBJ1-1 . TRBV6-5 CASSYSTGRNTEAFF TGTGCCAGCAGTTACTCGACTGGGAGGAACACTGAAGCTTTCTTT
TRBD2 TRBJ2-5 . TRBV5-8 CASSPYIAGYQETQYF TGTGCCAGCAGCCCGTATATAGCGGGCTACCAAGAGACCCAGTACTTC
TRBD1 TRBJ2-2 . TRBV7-8 CASSVGTGTGELFF TGTGCCAGCAGCGTAGGGACAGGCACCGGGGAGCTGTTTTTT
TRBD1 TRBJ2-7 . TRBV5-1 CASSPGTGAYIYEQYF TGCGCCAGCAGCCCGGGGACAGGGGCCTACATCTACGAGCAGTACTTC
. TRBJ2-1 . TRBV27 CASSLGLAQEQFF TGTGCCAGCAGTTTAGGGCTAGCACAGGAGCAGTTCTTC
TRBD1 TRBJ1-6 . TRBV30 CAWSRDSLPNSPLHF TGTGCCTGGAGCCGGGACAGCCTTCCTAATTCACCCCTCCACTTT
. TRBJ1-1 . TRBV28 CASTLAKVPAFF TGTGCCAGCACCCTAGCCAAGGTGCCGGCTTTCTTT
. TRBJ1-4 . TRBV7-2 CASSPQGRGEKLFF TGTGCCAGCAGCCCTCAGGGGAGAGGGGAAAAACTGTTTTTT
TRBD1 TRBJ2-5 . TRBV5-1 CASSWGDRAEETQYF TGCGCCAGCAGCTGGGGGGACAGGGCCGAAGAGACCCAGTACTTC
TRBD2 TRBJ2-3 . TRBV5-1 CASSYQSGRAPDTQYF TGCGCCAGCAGCTACCAAAGCGGGAGGGCCCCAGATACGCAGTATTTT
. TRBJ2-3 once TRBV24-1 CATSDLGTGSPGGDTQYF TGTGCCACCAGTGATTTGGGAACCGGGAGTCCCGGGGGAGATACGCAGTATTTT
. TRBJ1-6 few TRBV30 CAWSVTRYNSPLHF TGTGCCTGGAGTGTCACGAGGTATAATTCACCCCTCCACTTT
TRBD1 TRBJ1-6 once TRBV7-9 CASSTGAGGDSPLHF TGTGCCAGCAGCACCGGGGCAGGGGGCGATTCACCCCTCCACTTT
TRBD1 TRBJ2-1 . TRBV6-6 CASSYAVQGYNEQFF TGTGCCAGCAGTTACGCCGTACAGGGGTACAATGAGCAGTTCTTC
. TRBJ2-3 . TRBV27 CASSSSNTDTQYF TGTGCCAGCAGTTCTTCTAACACAGATACGCAGTATTTT
TRBD1 TRBJ1-2 . TRBV19 CASSFRDRGGYTF TGTGCCAGTAGTTTCCGGGACAGGGGTGGCTACACCTTC
TRBD1 TRBJ1-2 . TRBV2 CASRRETGGAGYGYTF TGTGCCAGCAGGCGGGAGACAGGGGGCGCTGGGTATGGCTACACCTTC
TRBD1 TRBJ2-7 . TRBV27 CASKFGQETYEQYF TGTGCCAGCAAGTTCGGACAGGAGACCTACGAGCAGTACTTC
TRBD1 TRBJ1-5 . TRBV30 CAMGQGSNQPQHF TGTGCCATGGGACAGGGGAGCAATCAGCCCCAGCATTTT
TRBD2 TRBJ2-1 . TRBV19 CAGHLSGRSSYNEQFF TGTGCCGGACACCTTAGCGGGCGGAGCTCCTACAATGAGCAGTTCTTC
. TRBJ1-5 . TRBV7-9 CASSSRGDQPQHF TGTGCCAGCAGCTCCCGCGGCGATCAGCCCCAGCATTTT
. TRBJ1-4 . TRBV11-2 CASSLVGAGDEKLFF TGTGCCAGCAGCTTAGTCGGAGCCGGGGATGAAAAACTGTTTTTT
. TRBJ2-1 . TRBV5-1 CASSLDLSFSYNEQFF TGCGCCAGCAGCTTGGATCTCTCTTTCTCCTACAATGAGCAGTTCTTC
TRBD2 TRBJ2-3 once TRBV5-3 CARYLSGSSTDTQYF TGTGCCAGATACCTTAGCGGGTCTAGCACAGATACGCAGTATTTT
TRBD1 TRBJ1-1 . TRBV10-3 CAIRTGTGNTEAFF TGTGCCATCAGGACCGGGACAGGGAACACTGAAGCTTTCTTT
. TRBJ1-1 . TRBV28 CASSKGRAYTEAFF TGTGCCAGCTCCAAGGGCAGGGCTTACACTGAAGCTTTCTTT
TRBD2 TRBJ2-7 . TRBV4-1 CASSQGAGGPYEQYF TGCGCCAGCAGCCAAGGAGCGGGAGGGCCCTACGAGCAGTACTTC
TRBD2 TRBJ2-7 . TRBV2 CASSGTSGLTYEQYF TGTGCCAGCAGTGGGACTAGCGGATTGACCTACGAGCAGTACTTC
. TRBJ1-4 . TRBV29-1 CSVGAEDEKLFF TGCAGCGTTGGGGCAGAAGATGAAAAACTGTTTTTT
TRBD1 TRBJ1-3 . TRBV12-3/TRBV12-4 CASWTGTGNTIYF TGTGCCAGTTGGACAGGGACTGGAAACACCATATATTTT
TRBD1 TRBJ2-7 . TRBV2 CASMGQGGRVFEQYF TGTGCCAGCATGGGACAGGGTGGCCGGGTGTTTGAGCAGTACTTC
TRBD1 TRBJ1-5 . TRBV19 CASSTNRGQGQPQHF TGTGCCAGTAGTACTAACAGGGGGCAGGGGCAGCCCCAGCATTTT
. TRBJ1-1 . TRBV24-1 CATSDSPGGEGGTEAFF TGTGCCACCAGTGATTCTCCGGGGGGAGAGGGCGGCACTGAAGCTTTCTTT
. TRBJ1-1 . TRBV27 CASSLSEPVMNTEAFF TGTGCCAGCAGTTTATCTGAACCGGTTATGAACACTGAAGCTTTCTTT
. TRBJ2-7 . TRBV19 CASSTHPGGLNYEQYF TGTGCCAGTAGTACTCACCCAGGGGGACTCAACTACGAGCAGTACTTC
. TRBJ2-1 once TRBV3-1/TRBV3-2 CASSRESYNEQFF TGTGCCAGCAGCCGGGAGTCCTACAATGAGCAGTTCTTC